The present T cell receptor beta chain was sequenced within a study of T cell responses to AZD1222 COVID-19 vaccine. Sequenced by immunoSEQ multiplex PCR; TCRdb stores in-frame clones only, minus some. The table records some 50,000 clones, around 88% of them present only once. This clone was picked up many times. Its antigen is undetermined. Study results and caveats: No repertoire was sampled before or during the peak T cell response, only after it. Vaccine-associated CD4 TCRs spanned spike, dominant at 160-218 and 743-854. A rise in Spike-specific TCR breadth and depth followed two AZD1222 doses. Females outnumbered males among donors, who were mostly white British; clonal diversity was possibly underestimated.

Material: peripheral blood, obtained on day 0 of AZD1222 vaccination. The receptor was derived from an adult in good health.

The DNA of the CDR3 is TGTGCCAGCAGTGAAGCGGGGACTAGCTTTTACAATGAGCAGTTCTTC. It yields the protein CASSEAGTSFYNEQFF. The genes are TRBV6-1 and TRBJ2-1; 9 bases agree with TRBD2. The CDR3 is 16 amino acids. Germline values: CDR1 MNHNS, CDR2 SASEGT. V shed 0 bases, J shed 4 bases, and the junction held 4 bases outside the gene matches.